This TCR beta chain was obtained from a study of cytomegalovirus exposure and HLA in healthy donors. About this clone itself: Its antigen is undetermined.

General study results and limits: Most TCRs appeared rarely, but some public TCRs recurred in many donors.

60 Vbeta and 13 Jbeta primers were used in PCR. Produced via immunoSEQ multiplex PCR; TCRdb's table is partial and in-frame only. Among 150,000 to 200,000 clones listed, around 90% were seen once. This cohort consisted of healthy bone marrow donors. Germline V gene lookup returns CDR1 MNHEY and CDR2 SMNVEV (reference sequence). The CDR3 has 15 residues. The genes are TRBV27 and TRBJ2-5, with 8 bases fitting TRBD1. The assigned J gene may be wrong: the sequence end matches TRBJ2-7 better. This sequence was found in a woman under 30 in good health and CMV-seronegative. The sequencing sample was made of PBMCs. For the CDR3, the DNA is TGTGCCAGCAGATCATCGGGACAGGCCTACTACGAGCAGTACTTC. Translating it yields CASRSSGQAYYEQYF.